This T cell receptor beta chain was observed in a study of blood T cell repertoires in COVID-19. Study context: Sources were T cells, B-cell-depleted T cells, or PBMCs; the material itself was cDNA or gDNA.

Original processing notes: Estimation of nucleated cell counts relied on the amplification of reference gene primers. Assay: immunoSEQ multiplex PCR; the TCRdb copy retains only in-frame clones and omits some. V and J calls and clone size are given by that table; D and trimming were obtained from the DNA. The data hold 60,000 to 80,000 clones, with approximately 90% observed a single time. V shed 1 base, J shed 6 bases, and the junction held 3 bases outside the gene matches. CDR3 length equals 13 residues. Germline V CDR1 and CDR2: SGHTA, FQGNSA. The chain carries TRBV7-2 and TRBJ2-7; TRBD2 aligns across 7 bases. The clonotype comes from an older woman with COVID-19, enrolled during active disease. Input material: peripheral blood. CDR3 bases: TGTGCCAGCAGCTTAGGCGGGAGCCCCGAGCAGTACTTC. This codes for CASSLGGSPEQYF.